What follows are 16 T cell receptor beta chains derived from one specimen sequenced in a study of neoadjuvant anti-PD-1 for oral cavity cancer (TCRdb year 2021). The method behind the library was the immunoSEQ multiplex PCR assay. Drawn from immuneACCESS, this table holds only the in-frame rearrangements with V and J called that TCRdb kept. Clones are partly lost; checked studies trace under half to an unresolved V gene and leave the rest unexplained. This sample comprises 55,000 to 80,000 clones, more than 70% of them detected only once. Of the sample, roughly 3.5% falls within the top ten clones. The time point label for this specimen denotes: before neoadjuvant nivolumab. Here the sequenced sample was PBMCs, taken before nivolumab (anti-PD-1) treatment. The source of these receptors is a person aged 40-85 years with oral cavity squamous cell carcinoma.

The chain combines TRBV30 with TRBJ2-5, with a weak D call TRBD2 (5 bases). Germline V gene lookup returns CDR1 GTSNPN and CDR2 SVGIG (reference sequence). V was pared by 0 bases and J by 1 base, with 9 bases between. The CDR3 consists of 14 residues. CDR3 nucleotides: TGTGCCTGGAGTGTACTGGACTTCCAAGAGACCCAGTACTTC. Translation gives CAWSVLDFQETQYF.

The chain carries TRBV4-1 and TRBJ1-3; 11 bases map to TRBD1. The J segment lost 2 bases and the V segment lost 5 bases, leaving 11 bases of the junction unmatched. The length of the CDR3 is 18 residues. The V gene's germline CDR1 is MGHRA and CDR2 YSYEKL. The CDR3 DNA follows: TGCGCCAGCAGCAGAGAGGACAGGGGGCTAGGGGCTGGAAACACCATATATTTT. As protein: CASSREDRGLGAGNTIYF.

This sequence joins TRBV6-1 and TRBJ2-7; TRBD2 agrees at 10 bases. This CDR3 has 14 amino acids. Germline CDR1 and CDR2: MNHNS and SASEGT. V gave up 6 bases and J gave up 7 bases; unmatched junction bases: 9. The CDR3 region has the DNA TGTGCCAGCAGATTAGCATTAGCGGGGGGAGAGCAGTACTTC. Encoded protein: CASRLALAGGEQYF.

This chain links TRBV5-4 with TRBJ1-1, with 9 bases aligning to TRBD1. Trimming at V came to 4 bases and at J to 5 bases, leaving 6 bases not matched to a gene. Germline V gene lookup returns CDR1 SGHNT and CDR2 YYREEE (reference sequence). CDR3 length equals 14 residues. DNA of the CDR3: TGTGCCAGCAGCCCCCGGGACAGGGTAACTGAAGCTTTCTTT. Its protein product is CASSPRDRVTEAFF.

The chain couples TRBV11-3 to TRBJ2-5, with D tentatively TRBD1 or TRBD2 (5 bases each). Germline CDR1 SGHNT, CDR2 YENEEA. V lost 5 bases to trimming and J lost 4 bases, with 17 bases between them. This CDR3 comprises 15 residues. CDR3 nucleotides: TGTGCCAGCAGCCGAGGGGCAGGGAAGCGAGAGACCCAGTACTTC. Protein: CASSRGAGKRETQYF.

This chain links TRBV11-2 with TRBJ1-2, with D possibly TRBD1 on 6 matching bases. Germline V gene sequence: CDR1 SGHAT, CDR2 FQNNGV. Between the trimmed V and J ends, which lost 5 bases and 4 bases, there was a span of 8 bases. The CDR3 length is 12 residues. The DNA of the CDR3 is TGTGCCAGCAGCCTACAGGGCTATGGCTACACCTTC. This translates into CASSLQGYGYTF.

The chain combines TRBV11-2 with TRBJ1-1, with D hard to call. The V gene lost 1 base and the J gene lost 10 bases, with 13 bases spanning the gap. The CDR3 loop spans 13 amino acids. CDR1 is SGHAT and CDR2 is FQNNGV in the germline V gene. DNA of the CDR3: TGTGCCAGCAGCTTAGTCTTGAGCGATGGAGCTTTCTTT. Residues: CASSLVLSDGAFF.

The gene calls are TRBV27 and TRBJ2-7; 9 nucleotides match TRBD1. Germline V gene data show CDR1 as MNHEY and CDR2 as SMNVEV (reference sequence). After removal of 3 bases from V and 2 bases from J, the junction contained 8 bases not matched to a gene. This CDR3 spans 16 amino acids. CDR3 residues: CASSFRSGTGTYEQYF. CDR3 coding DNA: TGTGCCAGCAGTTTTAGGTCCGGGACAGGGACCTACGAGCAGTACTTC.

This rearrangement joins TRBV7-7 to TRBJ2-5; a weak D match, TRBD2 (7 bases). Trimming took 5 bases from V and 4 from J, leaving 11 bases between them. The CDR3 is 13 amino acids. The V gene's germline CDR1 is SSHAT and CDR2 FNYEAQ (reference sequence). As DNA, the CDR3 is TGTGCCAGCAGCCCGGGGGGCCGAGAGACCCAGTACTTC. This gives the protein CASSPGGRETQYF. The full variable domain, completed using reference TRBV7-7 and TRBJ2-5, is GAGVSQSPRYKVTKRGQDVTLRCDPISSHATLYWYQQALGQGPEFLTYFNYEAQPDKSGLPSDRFSAERPEGSISTLTIQRTEQRDSAMYRCASSPGGRETQYFGPGTRLLVL.

The chain employs TRBV7-9 and TRBJ2-1, with D perhaps matching TRBD2 (5 bases). Germline V gene lookup returns CDR1 SEHNR and CDR2 FQNEAQ (reference sequence). V lost 4 bases and J lost 8, with 6 bases in between. CDR3 length: 11 amino acids. The CDR3 sequence is CASSWRDEQFF. For the CDR3, the DNA is TGTGCCAGCAGCTGGCGGGATGAGCAGTTCTTC. Supplemented by reference TRBV7-9 and TRBJ2-1, the full variable domain reads DTGVSQNPRHKITKRGQNVTFRCDPISEHNRLYWYRQTLGQGPEFLTYFQNEAQLEKSRLLSDRFSAERPKGSFSTLEIQRTEQGDSAMYLCASSWRDEQFFGPGTRLTVL.

The chain employs TRBV18 and TRBJ1-5; no clear D gene. CDR3 size: 15 residues. The germline V and J ends were trimmed by 3 bases and 1 base, with 10 bases remaining between them. Per the germline V gene, CDR1 is KGHSH and CDR2 is LQKENI. CDR3 sequence: CASSPGISSNQPQHF. In DNA, the CDR3 is TGTGCCAGCTCACCGGGGATTTCGAGCAATCAGCCCCAGCATTTT. Full variable domain (remainder filled in from reference TRBV18 and TRBJ1-5): NAGVMQNPRHLVRRRGQEARLRCSPMKGHSHVYWYRQLPEEGLKFMVYLQKENIIDESGMPKERFSAEFPKEGPSILRIQQVVRGDSAAYFCASSPGISSNQPQHFGDGTRLSIL.

The genes are TRBV6-5 and TRBJ2-3; tentative D call: TRBD2 (5 bases). The germline V gene has CDR1 MNHEY and CDR2 SVGAGI. The CDR3 runs to 12 residues. Trimming removed 10 bases at V and 0 bases at J, with 8 bases between. The CDR3 spells CATRTSTDTQYF. The DNA of the CDR3 is TGTGCCACCAGGACTAGCACAGATACGCAGTATTTT.

The V and J genes are TRBV6-5 and TRBJ2-7; D uncertain. This CDR3 spans 13 amino acids. The germline CDR1 and CDR2 sequences are MNHEY and SVGAGI. Trimming stripped 0 bases from V and 3 bases from J, with 6 bases between. The CDR3 DNA is TGTGCCAGCAGTTACTCGAGTAGCTACGAGCAGTACTTC. Translating it yields CASSYSSSYEQYF.

This chain joins TRBV5-1 and TRBJ1-1; D is uncertain. The CDR3 totals 13 residues. The germline CDR1 and CDR2 sequences are SGHRS and YFSETQ. V lost 3 bases and J lost 1, with 7 bases in between. In nucleotides, the CDR3 is TGCGCCAGCAGCTACCAACAGAACACTGAAGCTTTCTTT. Translated: CASSYQQNTEAFF.

The chain has TRBV7-8 and TRBJ2-1; 9 positions agree with TRBD2. The CDR3 covers 16 residues. With 6 bases clipped from V and 4 bases from J, the junction kept 10 bases outside the gene matches. Germline CDR1 reads SGHVS; CDR2 reads FQNEAQ. The CDR3 sequence: CASRPGRGGRYNEQFF. CDR3 nucleotide sequence: TGTGCCAGCAGGCCCGGGCGGGGGGGCCGGTACAATGAGCAGTTCTTC.

The chain has TRBV5-1 and TRBJ1-2; 7 bases agree with TRBD1. The CDR3 is 15 amino acids. In germline, CDR1 is SGHRS, CDR2 YFSETQ. The V and J ends lost 4 bases and 1 base, in that order; junction bases with no gene match: 7. The CDR3 sequence: CASSPRQGLNYGYTF. In DNA form, the CDR3 reads TGCGCCAGCAGCCCTCGACAGGGCCTTAACTATGGCTACACCTTC.